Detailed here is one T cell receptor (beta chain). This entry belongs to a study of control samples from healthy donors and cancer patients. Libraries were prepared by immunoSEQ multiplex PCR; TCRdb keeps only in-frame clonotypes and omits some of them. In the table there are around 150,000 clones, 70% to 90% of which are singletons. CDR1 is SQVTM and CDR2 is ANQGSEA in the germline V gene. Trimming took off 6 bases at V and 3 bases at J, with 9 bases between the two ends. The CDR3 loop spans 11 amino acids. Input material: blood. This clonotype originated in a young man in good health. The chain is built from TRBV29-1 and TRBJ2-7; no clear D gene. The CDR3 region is CSVLINYEQYF. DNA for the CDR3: TGCAGCGTCCTCATTAACTACGAGCAGTACTTC.